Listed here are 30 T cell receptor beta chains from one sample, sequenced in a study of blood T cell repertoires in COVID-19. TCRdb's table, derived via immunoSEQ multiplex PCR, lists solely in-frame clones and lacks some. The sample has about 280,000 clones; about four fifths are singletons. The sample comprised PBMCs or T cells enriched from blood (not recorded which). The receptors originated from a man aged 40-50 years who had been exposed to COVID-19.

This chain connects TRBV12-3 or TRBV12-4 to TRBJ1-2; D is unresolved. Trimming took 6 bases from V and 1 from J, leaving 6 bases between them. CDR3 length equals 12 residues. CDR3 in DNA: TGTGCCAGCAGCGGAGTTAACTATGGCTACACCTTC. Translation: CASSGVNYGYTF.

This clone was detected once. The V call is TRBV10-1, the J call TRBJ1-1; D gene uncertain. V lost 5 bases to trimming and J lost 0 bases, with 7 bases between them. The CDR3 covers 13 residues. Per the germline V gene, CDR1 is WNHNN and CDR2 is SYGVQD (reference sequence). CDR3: CASSPQLNTEAFF. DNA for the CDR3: TGCGCCAGCAGTCCACAGTTGAACACTGAAGCTTTCTTT.

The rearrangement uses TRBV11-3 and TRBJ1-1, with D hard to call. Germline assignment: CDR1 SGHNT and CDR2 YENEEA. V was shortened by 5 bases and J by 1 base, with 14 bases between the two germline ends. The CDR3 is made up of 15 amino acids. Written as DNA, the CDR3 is TGTGCCAGCAGCGGCCTCCTTGAATGGAACACTGAAGCTTTCTTT. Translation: CASSGLLEWNTEAFF.

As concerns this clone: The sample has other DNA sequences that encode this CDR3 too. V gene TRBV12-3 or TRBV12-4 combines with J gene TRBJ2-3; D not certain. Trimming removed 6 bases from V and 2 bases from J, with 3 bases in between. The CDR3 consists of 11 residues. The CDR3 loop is CASSLTDTQYF. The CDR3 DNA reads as TGTGCCAGCAGCCTCACAGATACGCAGTATTTT.

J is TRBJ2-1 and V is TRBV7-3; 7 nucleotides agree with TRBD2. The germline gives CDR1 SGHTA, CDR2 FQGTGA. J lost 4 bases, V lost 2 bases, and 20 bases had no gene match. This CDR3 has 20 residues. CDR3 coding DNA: TGTGCCAGCAGCTTATATGGCGGGCTAGCGGAAAAGCCGAGATACAATGAGCAGTTCTTC. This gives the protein CASSLYGGLAEKPRYNEQFF.

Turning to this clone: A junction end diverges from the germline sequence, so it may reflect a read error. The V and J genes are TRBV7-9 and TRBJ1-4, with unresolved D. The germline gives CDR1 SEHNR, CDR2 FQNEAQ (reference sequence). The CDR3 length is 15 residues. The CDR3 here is CASSLGEGKEEKLFF. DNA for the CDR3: TGTGCCAGCAGTTTAGGAGAGGGAAAGGAGGAAAAACTGTTTTTT.

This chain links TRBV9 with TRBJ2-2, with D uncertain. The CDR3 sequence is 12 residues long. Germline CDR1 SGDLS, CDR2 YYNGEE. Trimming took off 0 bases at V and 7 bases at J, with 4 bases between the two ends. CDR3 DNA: TGTGCCAGCAGCGTAGTTAGCGGGGAGCTGTTTTTT. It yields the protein CASSVVSGELFF.

In DNA form, the CDR3 reads TGTGCCAGCAGCAACCTACTAATACGGAACACCATATATTTT. The encoded protein is CASSNLLIRNTIYF. The chain combines TRBV5-6 with TRBJ1-3; no clear D. The CDR3 runs 14 residues. V lost 4 bases and J 7 bases, leaving 15 bases between the germline ends. Germline CDR1 and CDR2: SGHDT and YYEEEE.

CDR3 coding DNA: TGTGCCAGCAGTACAGAAGCCTCCTACAATGAGCAGTTCTTC. This encodes CASSTEASYNEQFF. V gene TRBV6-5 combines with J gene TRBJ2-1; no definite D call. The length of the CDR3 is 14 residues. V was pared by 5 bases and J by 0 bases, with 8 bases between. Germline assignment: CDR1 MNHEY and CDR2 SVGAGI.

The CDR3 nucleotides are TGTGCCAGCAGCCTTGCGGGACAGGGGAAATCCGGGGAGCTGTTTTTT. Translating it yields CASSLAGQGKSGELFF. The chain couples TRBV5-6 to TRBJ2-2; 10 bases line up with TRBD1. The CDR3 spans 16 residues. Losses at the gene ends were 4 bases for V and 6 bases for J; bases not matched to a gene: 9. Germline CDR1 and CDR2: SGHDT and YYEEEE.

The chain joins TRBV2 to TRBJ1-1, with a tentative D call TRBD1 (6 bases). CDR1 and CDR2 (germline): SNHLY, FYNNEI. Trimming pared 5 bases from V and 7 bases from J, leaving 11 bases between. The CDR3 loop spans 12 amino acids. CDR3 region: CASSKTGSEAFF. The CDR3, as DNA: TGTGCCAGCAGTAAAACAGGGAGTGAAGCTTTCTTT.

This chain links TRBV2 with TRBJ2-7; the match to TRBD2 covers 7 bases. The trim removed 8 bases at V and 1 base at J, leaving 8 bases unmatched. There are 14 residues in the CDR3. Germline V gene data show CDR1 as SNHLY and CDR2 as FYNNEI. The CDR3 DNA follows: TGTGCCAGCCGCCGGGGGGAAGGATCCTACGAGCAGTACTTC. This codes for CASRRGEGSYEQYF.

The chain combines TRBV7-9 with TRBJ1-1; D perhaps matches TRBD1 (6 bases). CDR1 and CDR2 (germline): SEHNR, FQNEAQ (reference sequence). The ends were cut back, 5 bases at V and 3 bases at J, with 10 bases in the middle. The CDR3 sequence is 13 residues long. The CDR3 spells CASSIQGDTEAFF. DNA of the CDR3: TGTGCCAGCAGCATACAGGGAGACACTGAAGCTTTCTTT.

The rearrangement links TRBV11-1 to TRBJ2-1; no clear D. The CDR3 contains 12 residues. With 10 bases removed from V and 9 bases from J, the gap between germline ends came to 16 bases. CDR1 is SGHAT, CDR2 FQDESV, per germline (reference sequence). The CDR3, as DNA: TGTGCCACCCAAAGTAGGAGCTCTGAGCAGTTCTTC. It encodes CATQSRSSEQFF.

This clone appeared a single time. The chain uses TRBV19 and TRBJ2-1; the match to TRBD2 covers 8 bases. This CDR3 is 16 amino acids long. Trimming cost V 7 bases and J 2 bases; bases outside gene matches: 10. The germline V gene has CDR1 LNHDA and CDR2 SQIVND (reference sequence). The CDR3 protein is CASTGTSRFPYNEQFF. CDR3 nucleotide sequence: TGTGCCAGTACCGGGACTAGTCGATTTCCCTACAATGAGCAGTTCTTC.

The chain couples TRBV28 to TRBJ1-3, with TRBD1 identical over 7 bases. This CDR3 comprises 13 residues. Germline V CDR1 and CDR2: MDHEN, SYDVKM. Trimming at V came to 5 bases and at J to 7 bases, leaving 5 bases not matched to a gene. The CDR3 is CASSPQGRNTIYF. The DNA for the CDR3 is TGTGCCAGCAGTCCACAGGGGCGGAACACCATATATTTT.

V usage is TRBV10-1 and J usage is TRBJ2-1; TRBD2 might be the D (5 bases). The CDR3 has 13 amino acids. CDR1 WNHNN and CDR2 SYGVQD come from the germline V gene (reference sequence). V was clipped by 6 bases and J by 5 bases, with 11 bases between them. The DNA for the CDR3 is TGCGCCAGCAGGGACCCCGGGGACAATGAGCAGTTCTTC. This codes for CASRDPGDNEQFF.

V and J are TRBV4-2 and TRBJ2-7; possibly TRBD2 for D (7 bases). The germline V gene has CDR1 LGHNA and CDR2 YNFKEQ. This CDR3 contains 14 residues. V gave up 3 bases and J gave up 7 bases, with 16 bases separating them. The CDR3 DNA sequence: TGTGCCAGCAGCCAGGAGGGGGGAGGGAGTGAGCAGTACTTC. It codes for CASSQEGGGSEQYF.

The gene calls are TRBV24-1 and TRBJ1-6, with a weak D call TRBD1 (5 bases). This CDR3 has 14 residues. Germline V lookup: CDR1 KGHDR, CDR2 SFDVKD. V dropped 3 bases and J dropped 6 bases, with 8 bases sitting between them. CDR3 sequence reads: CATSDAGTNSPLHF. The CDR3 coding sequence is TGTGCCACCAGTGATGCGGGGACTAATTCACCCCTCCACTTT.

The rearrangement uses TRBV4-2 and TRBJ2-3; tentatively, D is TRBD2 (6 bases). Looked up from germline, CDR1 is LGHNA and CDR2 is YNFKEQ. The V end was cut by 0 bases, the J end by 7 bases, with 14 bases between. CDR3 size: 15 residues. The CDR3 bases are TGTGCCAGCAGCCAAGAGACCGGGAGTGGATATACGCAGTATTTT. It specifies CASSQETGSGYTQYF.

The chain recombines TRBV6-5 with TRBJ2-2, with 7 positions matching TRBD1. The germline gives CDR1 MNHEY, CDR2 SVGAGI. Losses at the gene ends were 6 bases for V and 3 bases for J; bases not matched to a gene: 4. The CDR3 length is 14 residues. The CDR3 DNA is TGTGCCAGCAGGGAGACAGGGCACACCGGGGAGCTGTTTTTT. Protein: CASRETGHTGELFF.

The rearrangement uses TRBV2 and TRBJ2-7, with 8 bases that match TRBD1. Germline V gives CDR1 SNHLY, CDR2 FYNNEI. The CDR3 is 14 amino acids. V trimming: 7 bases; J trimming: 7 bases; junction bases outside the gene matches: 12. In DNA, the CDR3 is TGTGCCAGCACCCCCGGGACAGGCAAAAAAGAGCAGTACTTC. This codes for CASTPGTGKKEQYF.

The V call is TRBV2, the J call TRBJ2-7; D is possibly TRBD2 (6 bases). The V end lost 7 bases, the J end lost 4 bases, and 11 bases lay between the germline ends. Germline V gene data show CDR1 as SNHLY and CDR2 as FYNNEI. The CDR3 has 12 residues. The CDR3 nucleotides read TGTGCCAGCAAGCGGGCATTGTACGAGCAGTACTTC. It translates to CASKRALYEQYF.

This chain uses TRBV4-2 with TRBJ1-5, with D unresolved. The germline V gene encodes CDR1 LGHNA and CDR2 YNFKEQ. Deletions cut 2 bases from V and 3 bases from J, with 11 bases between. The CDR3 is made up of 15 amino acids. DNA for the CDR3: TGTGCCAGCAGCCAATCCTTAGACTTCAATCAGCCCCAGCATTTT. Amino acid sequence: CASSQSLDFNQPQHF.

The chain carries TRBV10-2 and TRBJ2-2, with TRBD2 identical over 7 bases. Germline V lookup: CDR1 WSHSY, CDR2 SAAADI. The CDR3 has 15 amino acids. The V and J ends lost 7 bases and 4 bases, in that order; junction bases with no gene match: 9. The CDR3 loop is CASNPGTTSTGELFF. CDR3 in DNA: TGCGCCAGCAACCCGGGGACTACCTCCACCGGGGAGCTGTTTTTT.

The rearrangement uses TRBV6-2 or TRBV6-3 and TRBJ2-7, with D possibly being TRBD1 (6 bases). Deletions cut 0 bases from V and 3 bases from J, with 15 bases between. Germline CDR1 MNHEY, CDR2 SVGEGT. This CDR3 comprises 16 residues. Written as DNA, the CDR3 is TGTGCCAGCAGTTACTCGTCCCGGGACATGAGCTACGAGCAGTACTTC. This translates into CASSYSSRDMSYEQYF.

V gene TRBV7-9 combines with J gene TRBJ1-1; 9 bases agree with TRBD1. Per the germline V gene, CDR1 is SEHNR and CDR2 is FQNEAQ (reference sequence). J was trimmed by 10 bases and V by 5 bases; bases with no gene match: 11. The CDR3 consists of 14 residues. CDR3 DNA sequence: TGTGCCAGCAGCCCACCCGGGACAGGGCTTGCAGCTTTCTTT. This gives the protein CASSPPGTGLAAFF. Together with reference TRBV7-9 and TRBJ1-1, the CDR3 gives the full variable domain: DTGVSQNPRHKITKRGQNVTFRCDPISEHNRLYWYRQTLGQGPEFLTYFQNEAQLEKSRLLSDRFSAERPKGSFSTLEIQRTEQGDSAMYLCASSPPGTGLAAFFGQGTRLTVV.

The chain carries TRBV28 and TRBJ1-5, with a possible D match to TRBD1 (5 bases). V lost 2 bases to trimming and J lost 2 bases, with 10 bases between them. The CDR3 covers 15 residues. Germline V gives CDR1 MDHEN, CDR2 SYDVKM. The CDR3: CASSLAGGGNQPQHF. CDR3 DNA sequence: TGTGCCAGCAGTTTAGCCGGGGGGGGCAATCAGCCCCAGCATTTT.

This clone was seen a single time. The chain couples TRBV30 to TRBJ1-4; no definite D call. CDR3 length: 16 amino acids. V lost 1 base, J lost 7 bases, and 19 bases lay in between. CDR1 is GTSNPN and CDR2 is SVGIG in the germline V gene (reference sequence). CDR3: CAWSATAGMLIEKLFF. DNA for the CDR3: TGTGCCTGGAGTGCAACCGCGGGGATGTTGATTGAAAAACTGTTTTTT.

The CDR3 DNA is TGCGCCAGCAGCCCACTGAATACGGGAGCCGGATTAGGGGATGAGCAGTTCTTC. Residues: CASSPLNTGAGLGDEQFF. The chain uses TRBV5-1 and TRBJ2-1; tentatively, D is TRBD2 (6 bases). Trimming removed 4 bases at V and 8 bases at J, with 28 bases between. The CDR3 is 18 residues long. CDR1 and CDR2 from the germline V gene are SGHRS and YFSETQ.